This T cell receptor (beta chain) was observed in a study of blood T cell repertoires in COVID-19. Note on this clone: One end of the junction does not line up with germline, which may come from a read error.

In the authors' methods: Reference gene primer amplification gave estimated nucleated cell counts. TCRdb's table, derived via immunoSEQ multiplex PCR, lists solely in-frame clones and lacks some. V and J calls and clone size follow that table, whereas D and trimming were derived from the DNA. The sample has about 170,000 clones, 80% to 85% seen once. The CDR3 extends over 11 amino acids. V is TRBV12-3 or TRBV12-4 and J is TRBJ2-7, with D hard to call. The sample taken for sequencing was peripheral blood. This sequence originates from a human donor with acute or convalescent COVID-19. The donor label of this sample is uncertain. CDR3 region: CASSLSVGRFF. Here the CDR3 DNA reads TGTGCCAGCAGTTTAAGCGTAGGCCGCTTCTTC.